One and the same sample provided the 2 T cell receptor beta chains below, sequenced in a study of shared clonotypes between healthy human individuals. Repertoires were generated with immunoSEQ multiplex PCR, while TCRdb's copy carries only in-frame clones and drops some. The data hold approximately 350,000 clones, with 74% observed a single time. Material: memory CD4+ T cells sorted from blood. Subset specified: CD45RA-negative fraction. The receptors were sampled from a man between 25 and 39 years old in good health.

The chain uses TRBV7-3 and TRBJ1-2; 9 bases match TRBD1. The CDR3 loop spans 21 amino acids. With 5 bases clipped from V and 5 bases from J, the junction kept 27 bases outside the gene matches. Germline V gene lookup returns CDR1 SGHTA and CDR2 FQGTGA. CDR3 loop: CASSHRGQGGPGDLRRYGYTF. CDR3 coding DNA: TGTGCCAGCAGCCATAGGGGACAGGGAGGCCCTGGGGATCTTCGGCGTTATGGCTACACCTTC. Based on the CDR3 plus reference TRBV7-3 and TRBJ1-2, the full variable domain is GAGVSQTPSNKVTEKGKYVELRCDPISGHTALYWYRQSLGQGPEFLIYFQGTGAADDSGLPNDRFFAVRPEGSVSTLKIQRTERGDSAVYLCASSHRGQGGPGDLRRYGYTFGSGTRLTVV.

The chain uses TRBV7-2 and TRBJ2-3; the D gene is possibly TRBD2 (5 bases). Germline V gene data show CDR1 as SGHTA and CDR2 as FQGNSA. V was shortened by 5 bases and J by 1 base, with 16 bases between the two germline ends. The CDR3 is made up of 16 amino acids. The CDR3 DNA follows: TGTGCCAGCAGCCTCGGACTCCTAACACGCACAGATACGCAGTATTTT. Its translation is CASSLGLLTRTDTQYF.